This is a list of T cell receptor beta chains from one sample in a study of Graves' ophthalmopathy and Graves' hyperthyroidism. MiXCR, applied by TCRdb to the multiplex PCR reads, yields one record per CDR3 protein. This sample has 560,000 or so distinct CDR3 sequences, with roughly 39% found just once. Material for sequencing was peripheral blood or thyroid tissue (not recorded which). All receptors come from an adult man with Graves' hyperthyroidism. Both conserved end residues are part of each CDR3. A D gene is named only where the DNA matches it firmly. The listing skips clone size in some rows; elsewhere it reads once, few, many or a size class.

TRBD2	TRBV2	TRBJ2-1	NA	CASREGLAGVYNEQFF	TGTGCCAGCAGGGAGGGACTAGCGGGAGTCTACAATGAGCAGTTCTTC
NA	TRBV25-1	TRBJ2-5	many	CASSAHRGETQYF	TGTGCCAGCAGTGCCCACAGAGGGGAGACCCAGTACTTC
NA	TRBV10-3	TRBJ2-7	NA	CAISAVPVGGQYF	TGTGCCATCAGTGCGGTCCCAGTAGGTGGGCAGTACTTC
TRBD2	TRBV20-1	TRBJ2-3	few	CSASWPSGSLDTQYF	TGCAGTGCTAGTTGGCCTAGCGGGAGTCTAGATACGCAGTATTTT
NA	TRBV7-2	TRBJ2-7	NA	CASSPLTSSYEQYF	TGTGCCAGCAGCCCTCTGACCAGCTCCTACGAGCAGTACTTC
TRBD2	TRBV7-6	TRBJ2-3	NA	CASSLAAGARDTQYF	TGTGCCAGCAGCTTAGCAGCGGGGGCGAGAGATACGCAGTATTTT
TRBD2	TRBV7-9	TRBJ2-3	few	CATSGGSRTDTQYF	TGTGCCACCAGCGGGGGGAGTAGGACAGATACGCAGTATTTT
NA	TRBV19	TRBJ1-5	NA	CASSIGLGQPDQPQHF	TGTGCCAGTAGTATAGGGCTCGGACAGCCTGATCAGCCCCAGCATTTT
NA	TRBV28	TRBJ1-5	NA	CASSLRRTPGRNQPQHF	TGTGCCAGCAGTTTACGCCGGACACCCGGGCGCAATCAGCCCCAGCATTTT
NA	TRBV10-3	TRBJ1-4	NA	CATGFQAHTTNEKLFF	TGTGCCACCGGATTTCAGGCACATACAACTAATGAAAAACTGTTTTTT
TRBD1	TRBV5-1	TRBJ1-2	NA	CASSSRQGTYGYTF	TGTGCCAGCAGCTCGCGACAGGGAACCTATGGCTACACCTTC
TRBD1	TRBV9	TRBJ2-5	NA	CASSHFRGRIETQYF	TGTGCCAGCAGCCATTTCAGGGGGCGCATCGAGACCCAGTACTTC
NA	TRBV10-2	TRBJ1-2	medium-sized	CASSGAVYGYTF	TGCGCCAGCAGTGGTGCCGTATATGGCTACACCTTC
TRBD1	TRBV4-1	TRBJ1-1	few	CASSQDPGGMNTEAFF	TGCGCCAGCAGCCAAGATCCAGGGGGTATGAACACTGAAGCTTTCTTT
TRBD1	TRBV3-1	TRBJ1-1	few	CASSPRDRAGGTEAFF	TGTGCCAGCAGCCCGAGGGACAGGGCGGGAGGCACTGAAGCTTTCTTT
NA	TRBV20-1	TRBJ2-2	few	CSARSPRRTGELFF	TGCAGTGCTCGGTCCCCCAGGCGCACCGGGGAGCTGTTTTTT
TRBD2	TRBV5-1	TRBJ2-7	NA	CASSSMGLAVDEQYF	TGCGCCAGCAGCTCGATGGGACTAGCGGTCGACGAGCAGTACTTC
NA	TRBV7-9	TRBJ2-7	many	CASSLPPSYEQYF	TGTGCCAGCAGCCTCCCCCCCTCCTACGAGCAGTACTTC
NA	TRBV7-3	TRBJ2-5	many	CASSLTPTDQETQYF	TGTGCCAGCAGCTTAACCCCGACAGATCAAGAGACCCAGTACTTC
TRBD1	TRBV7-9	TRBJ2-5	many	CASSLRARRRTGQETQYF	TGTGCCAGCAGCTTACGGGCGAGGCGCAGGACAGGACAAGAGACCCAGTACTTC
TRBD1	TRBV19	TRBJ2-5	many	CASSQRQGEETQYF	TGTGCCAGTAGTCAGCGACAGGGGGAAGAGACCCAGTACTTC
TRBD2	TRBV7-2	TRBJ2-7	many	CASSSRPTSGRSLSYEQYF	TGTGCCAGCTCCTCTAGACCGACTAGCGGGAGGTCTTTGTCCTACGAGCAGTACTTC
TRBD2	TRBV24-1	TRBJ2-3	NA	CATSDLGTSGVTDTQYF	TGTGCCACCAGTGACCTAGGGACTAGCGGAGTCACAGATACGCAGTATTTT
NA	TRBV6-5	TRBJ1-2	many	CASSLAQGPFYGYTF	TGTGCCAGCAGCCTAGCCCAGGGGCCCTTCTATGGCTACACCTTC
NA	TRBV5-5	TRBJ1-2	many	CASSLDRDGYTF	TGTGCCAGCAGCTTGGACCGAGATGGCTACACCTTC
TRBD1	TRBV2	TRBJ1-4	NA	CASSTTNRGNEKLFF	TGTGCCAGCAGTACAACCAACAGGGGTAATGAAAAACTGTTTTTT
TRBD1	TRBV6-5	TRBJ1-1	many	CASSYGQGANTEAFF	TGCGCCAGCAGTTACGGACAGGGGGCGAACACTGAAGCTTTCTTT
NA	TRBV5-1	TRBJ2-2	many	CASSLRDSPRGELFF	TGCGCCAGCAGCCTGCGGGACAGCCCTAGGGGGGAGCTGTTTTTT